This entry features one TCR beta chain sequence. Its specificity is not known. The data stem from a study of shared clonotypes between healthy human individuals. Every immunoSEQ plate was one replicate of a subset's evenly spread DNA. Produced via immunoSEQ multiplex PCR; TCRdb's table is partial and in-frame only. The table includes 400,000 to 600,000 clones, about 79% detected once. The CDR3 is 15 residues long. The junction had 4 bases not matched to a gene; V was cut back by 4 bases and J by 7 bases. CDR1 and CDR2 from the germline V gene are LGHNA and YNFKEQ. Findings of the study overall: Few donors limited the genetic and exposure-history diversity represented. Clonotype sharing among donors was thought likely to change with sequencing depth.

The sequencing sample was made of PBMCs. V and J are TRBV4-2 and TRBJ2-1; 13 positions agree with TRBD2. The origin of this receptor is a woman aged 40 to 50 in good health. Some clones in this sample may be carry-over from other donors' samples. CDR3: CASSPGLAGTNEQFF. In DNA form, the CDR3 reads TGTGCCAGCAGCCCGGGACTAGCGGGAACAAATGAGCAGTTCTTC.